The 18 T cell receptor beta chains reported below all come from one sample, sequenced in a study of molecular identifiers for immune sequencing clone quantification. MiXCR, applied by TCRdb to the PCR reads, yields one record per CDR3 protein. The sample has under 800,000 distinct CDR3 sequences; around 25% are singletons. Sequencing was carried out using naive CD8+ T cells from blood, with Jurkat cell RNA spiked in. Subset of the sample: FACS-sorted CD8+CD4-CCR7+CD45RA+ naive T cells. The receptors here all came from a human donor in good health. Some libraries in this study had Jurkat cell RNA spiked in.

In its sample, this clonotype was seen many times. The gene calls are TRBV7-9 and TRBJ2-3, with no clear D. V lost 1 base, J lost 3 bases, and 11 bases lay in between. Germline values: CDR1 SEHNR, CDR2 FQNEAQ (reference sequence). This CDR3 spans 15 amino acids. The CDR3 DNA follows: TGTGCCAGCAGCTTAGACAGCACACAGACAGATACGCAGTATTTT. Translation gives CASSLDSTQTDTQYF.

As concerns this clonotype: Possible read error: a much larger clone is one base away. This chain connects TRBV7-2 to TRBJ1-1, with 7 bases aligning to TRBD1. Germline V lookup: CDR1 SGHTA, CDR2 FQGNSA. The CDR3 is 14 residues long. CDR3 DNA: TGTGCCGGCAGCTTAGAGGGGGCGGTCACTGAAGCTTTCTTT. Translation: CAGSLEGAVTEAFF.

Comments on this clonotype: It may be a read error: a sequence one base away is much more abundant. The CDR3 loop is CACSFTGQGYEQYF. The CDR3 DNA reads as TGTGCCTGCAGTTTCACGGGACAGGGCTACGAGCAGTACTTC. This chain links TRBV6-2 or TRBV6-3 with TRBJ2-7; 9 nucleotides agree with TRBD1. The CDR3 runs 14 residues. Germline V gene sequence: CDR1 MNHEY, CDR2 SVGEGT.

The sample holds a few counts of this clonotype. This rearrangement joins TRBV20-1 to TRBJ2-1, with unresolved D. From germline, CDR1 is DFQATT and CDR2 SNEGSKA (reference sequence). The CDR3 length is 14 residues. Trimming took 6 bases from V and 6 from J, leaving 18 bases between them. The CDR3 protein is CSAPDPKSPNEQFF. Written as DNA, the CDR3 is TGCAGTGCCCCGGACCCGAAATCCCCCAATGAGCAGTTCTTC.

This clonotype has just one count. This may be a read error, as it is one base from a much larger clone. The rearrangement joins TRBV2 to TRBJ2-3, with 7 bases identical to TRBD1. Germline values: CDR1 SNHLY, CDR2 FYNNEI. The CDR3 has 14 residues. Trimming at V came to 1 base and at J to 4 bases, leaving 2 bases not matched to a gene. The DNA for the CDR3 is TGTGCCAGCAGTGAAGACAGGGGCTCAGATACGCAGTATTTT. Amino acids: CASSEDRGSDTQYF.

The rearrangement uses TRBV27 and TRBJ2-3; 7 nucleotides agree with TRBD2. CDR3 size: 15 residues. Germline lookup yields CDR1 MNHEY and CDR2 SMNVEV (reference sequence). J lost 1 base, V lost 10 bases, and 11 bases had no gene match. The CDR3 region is CATQFIGLGTDTQYF. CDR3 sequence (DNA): TGTGCCACCCAGTTTATAGGACTAGGCACAGATACGCAGTATTTT.

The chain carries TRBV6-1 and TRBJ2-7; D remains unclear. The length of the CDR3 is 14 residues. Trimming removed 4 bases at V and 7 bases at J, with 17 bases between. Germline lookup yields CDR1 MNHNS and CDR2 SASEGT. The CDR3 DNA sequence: TGTGCCAGCAGTGTACGGGTAGAGAGCCTTGAGCAGTACTTC. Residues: CASSVRVESLEQYF.

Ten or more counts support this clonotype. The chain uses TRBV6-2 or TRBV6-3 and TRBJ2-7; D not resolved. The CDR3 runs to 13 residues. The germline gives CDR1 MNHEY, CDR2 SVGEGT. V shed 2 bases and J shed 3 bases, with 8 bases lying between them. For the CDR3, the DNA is TGTGCCAGCAGTTACGAACGGGTCTACGAGCAGTACTTC. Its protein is CASSYERVYEQYF.

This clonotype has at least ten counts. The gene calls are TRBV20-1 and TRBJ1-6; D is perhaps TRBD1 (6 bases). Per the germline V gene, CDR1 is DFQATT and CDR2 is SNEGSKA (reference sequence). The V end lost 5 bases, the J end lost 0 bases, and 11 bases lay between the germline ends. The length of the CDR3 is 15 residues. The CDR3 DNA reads TGCAGTGCTCCTGACAGGAGCTCCTATAATTCACCCCTCCACTTT. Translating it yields CSAPDRSSYNSPLHF.

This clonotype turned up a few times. The CDR3 DNA reads as TGTGCCAGCAGCCAAGTTCCTCCCAGCGCCCGCACAGATACGCAGTATTTT. As protein: CASSQVPPSARTDTQYF. The rearrangement links TRBV4-2 to TRBJ2-3; D not certain. Trimming took 1 base from V and 1 from J, leaving 15 bases between them. This CDR3 comprises 17 residues. The V gene's germline CDR1 is LGHNA and CDR2 YNFKEQ.

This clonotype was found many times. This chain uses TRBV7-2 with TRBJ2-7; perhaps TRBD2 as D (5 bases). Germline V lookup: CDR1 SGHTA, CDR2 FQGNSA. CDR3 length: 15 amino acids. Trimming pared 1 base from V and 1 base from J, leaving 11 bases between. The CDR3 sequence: CASSLVEGKSYEQYF. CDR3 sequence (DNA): TGTGCCAGCAGCTTAGTAGAGGGAAAGTCCTACGAGCAGTACTTC.

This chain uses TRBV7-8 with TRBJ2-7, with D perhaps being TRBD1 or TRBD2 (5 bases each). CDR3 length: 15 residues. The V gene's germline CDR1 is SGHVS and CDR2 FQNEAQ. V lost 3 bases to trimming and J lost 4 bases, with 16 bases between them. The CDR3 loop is CASSFRGLASYEQYF. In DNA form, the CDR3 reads TGTGCCAGCAGCTTCCGGGGCCTAGCTTCTTACGAGCAGTACTTC.

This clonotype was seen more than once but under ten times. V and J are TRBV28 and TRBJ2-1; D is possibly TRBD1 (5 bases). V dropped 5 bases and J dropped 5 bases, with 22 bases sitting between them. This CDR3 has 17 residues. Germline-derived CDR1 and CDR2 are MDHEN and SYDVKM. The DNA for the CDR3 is TGTGCCAGCAGTCACTACAGGACGAGATTAGTAGACAATGAGCAGTTCTTC. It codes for CASSHYRTRLVDNEQFF. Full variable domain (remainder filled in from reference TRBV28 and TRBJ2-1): DVKVTQSSRYLVKRTGEKVFLECVQDMDHENMFWYRQDPGLGLRLIYFSYDVKMKEKGDIPEGYSVSREKKERFSLILESASTNQTSMYLCASSHYRTRLVDNEQFFGPGTRLTVL.

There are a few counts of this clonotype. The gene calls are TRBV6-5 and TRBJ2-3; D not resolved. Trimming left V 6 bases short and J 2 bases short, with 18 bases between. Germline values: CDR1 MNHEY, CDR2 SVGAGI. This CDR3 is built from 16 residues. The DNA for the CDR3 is TGTGCCAGCAGCCACGAGTCCCGACGGATCACAGATACGCAGTATTTT. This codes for CASSHESRRITDTQYF.

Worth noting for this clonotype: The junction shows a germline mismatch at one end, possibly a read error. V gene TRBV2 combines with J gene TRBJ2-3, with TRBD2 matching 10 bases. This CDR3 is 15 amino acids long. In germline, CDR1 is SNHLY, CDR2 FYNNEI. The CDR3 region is CASRATSGVQDTQCF. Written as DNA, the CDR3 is TGTGCCAGCAGAGCCACTAGCGGGGTCCAGGATACGCAGTGTTTT.

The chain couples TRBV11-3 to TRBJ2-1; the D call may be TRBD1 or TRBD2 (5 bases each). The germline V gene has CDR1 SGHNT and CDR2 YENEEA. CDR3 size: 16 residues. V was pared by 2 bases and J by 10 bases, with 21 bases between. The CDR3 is CASSLSTEGIWGEQFF. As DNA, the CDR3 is TGTGCCAGCAGCTTAAGTACCGAGGGAATCTGGGGGGAGCAGTTCTTC.

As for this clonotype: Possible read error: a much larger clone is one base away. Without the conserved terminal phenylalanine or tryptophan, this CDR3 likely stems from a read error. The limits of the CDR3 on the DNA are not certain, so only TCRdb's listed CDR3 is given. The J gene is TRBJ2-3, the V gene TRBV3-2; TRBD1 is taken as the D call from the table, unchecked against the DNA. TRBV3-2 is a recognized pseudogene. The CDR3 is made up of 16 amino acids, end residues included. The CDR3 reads CASSLLWDSSTDTQYL.

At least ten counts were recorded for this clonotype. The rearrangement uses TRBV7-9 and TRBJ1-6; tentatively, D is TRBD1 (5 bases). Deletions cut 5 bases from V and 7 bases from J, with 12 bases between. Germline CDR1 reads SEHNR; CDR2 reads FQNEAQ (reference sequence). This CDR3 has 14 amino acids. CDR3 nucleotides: TGTGCCAGCAGCGCTCCGGAGGGGAATTCACCCCTCCACTTT. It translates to CASSAPEGNSPLHF.